The subject of this entry is one T cell receptor (beta chain). The source of the sample is a study of PD-1 blockade in classical Hodgkin lymphoma. Time point defined: cycle 4 day 1 (C4D1), after five to seven weeks of nivolumab. Relapse after autologous stem cell transplantation occurred in every patient, and brentuximab vedotin exposure varied. Sequencing used immunoSEQ multiplex PCR; TCRdb keeps in-frame clones, though not all of them. The sample has just under 65,000 clones, approximately 94% seen once. This CDR3 contains 16 residues. Germline loops: CDR1 SGHRS, CDR2 YFSETQ. V dropped 4 bases and J dropped 3; count of bases not matched to a gene: 12.

Sequenced material: peripheral blood mononuclear cells (PBMCs), taken before the fourth cycle of nivolumab. The receptor was isolated from a human donor with classical Hodgkin lymphoma. V and J are TRBV5-1 and TRBJ2-7; TRBD1 aligns across 8 bases. Written as DNA, the CDR3 is TGCGCCAGCAGCCCAGGGCAGCAGGGGGCATACTACGAGCAGTACTTC. This translates into CASSPGQQGAYYEQYF. Full variable domain (missing parts from reference TRBV5-1 and TRBJ2-7): KAGVTQTPRYLIKTRGQQVTLSCSPISGHRSVSWYQQTPGQGLQFLFEYFSETQRNKGNFPGRFSGRQFSNSRSEMNVSTLELGDSALYLCASSPGQQGAYYEQYFGPGTRLTVT.